The sequence of this T cell receptor (beta chain) was determined in a study of blood T cell repertoires in COVID-19. Only one count was recorded for this clone. Looked up from germline, CDR1 is LNHDA and CDR2 is SQIVND (reference sequence). The ends were cut back, 7 bases at V and 1 base at J, with 10 bases in the middle. The CDR3 spans 13 residues. Profiled with immunoSEQ multiplex PCR; TCRdb holds only in-frame clones, not every one. The repertoire includes around 100,000 clones, roughly 81% of them detected once, and 7.5% to 10% sits in the top ten. V gene TRBV19 combines with J gene TRBJ1-1; maybe TRBD1 (6 bases). The clonotype originates from a man aged 35 to 55 with active or convalescent COVID-19. The material sequenced was peripheral blood. The CDR3 sequence is CASTVRGNTEAFF. In DNA, the CDR3 is TGTGCCAGTACCGTCAGGGGGAACACTGAAGCTTTCTTT.